This T cell receptor (beta chain) was sequenced during a study of blood T cell repertoires in COVID-19. Produced via immunoSEQ multiplex PCR; TCRdb's table is partial and in-frame only. This sample has 150,000 to 200,000 clones; about 77% occur once, and the top ten carry approximately 14%. There are a few counts of this clone. Trimming took 4 bases from V and 8 from J, leaving 11 bases between them. Germline CDR1 reads DFQATT; CDR2 reads SNEGSKA (reference sequence). This CDR3 contains 11 residues. Material: peripheral blood. The chain links TRBV20-1 to TRBJ1-2; weak D call: TRBD1 (5 bases). This receptor was identified in a woman older than 75 with acute or convalescent COVID-19. The DNA for the CDR3 is TGCAGTGCTACTACAGGTACCGGCTACACCTTC. This translates into CSATTGTGYTF.